This T cell receptor (beta chain) was identified during a study of metastatic and nonmetastatic thyroid tumors. Whole-study context: A comparison of repertoires was made across blood and tumor or nodule tissue from malignant and benign thyroid patients.

TCRdb used MiXCR to call clones anew from the PCR reads. The data hold about 15,000 clones, with 23% observed a single time. The CDR3 consists of 18 residues. Germline-derived CDR1 and CDR2 are MNHEY and SMNVEV (reference sequence). The trim removed 0 bases at V and 4 bases at J, leaving 11 bases unmatched. Each patient went into thyroid surgery without having received any treatment. Study-level results: It was reported that TCR beta diversity was significantly higher in malignant thyroid tumors than benign nodules, in blood and tumor.

This clone occurred a few times. Its target is unknown. Sample: tumor tissue. The source of this sequence is a female donor with papillary thyroid cancer or a benign thyroid nodule (not recorded which). Some clones in this sample may be carry-over from other donors' samples. The chain is built from TRBV27 and TRBJ2-3; 9 positions match TRBD1. The CDR3 DNA sequence: TGTGCCAGCAGTTTATCTGGGACAGGGCTCTCTGTTGCAGATACGCAGTATTTT. The encoded protein is CASSLSGTGLSVADTQYF.